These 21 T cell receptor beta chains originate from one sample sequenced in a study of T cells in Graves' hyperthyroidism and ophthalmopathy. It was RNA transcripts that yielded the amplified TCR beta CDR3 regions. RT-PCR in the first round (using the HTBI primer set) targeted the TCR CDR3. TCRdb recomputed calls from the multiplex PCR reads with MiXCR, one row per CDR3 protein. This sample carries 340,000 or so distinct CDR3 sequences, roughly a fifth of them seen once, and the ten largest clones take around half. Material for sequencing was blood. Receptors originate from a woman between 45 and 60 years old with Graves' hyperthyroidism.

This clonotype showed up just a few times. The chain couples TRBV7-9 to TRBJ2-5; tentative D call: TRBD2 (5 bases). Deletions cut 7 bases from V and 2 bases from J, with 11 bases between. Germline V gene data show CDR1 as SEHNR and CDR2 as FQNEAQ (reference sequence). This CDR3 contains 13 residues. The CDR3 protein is CASIRDTQETQYF. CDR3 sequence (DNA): TGTGCCAGCATACGGGATACTCAAGAGACCCAGTACTTC.

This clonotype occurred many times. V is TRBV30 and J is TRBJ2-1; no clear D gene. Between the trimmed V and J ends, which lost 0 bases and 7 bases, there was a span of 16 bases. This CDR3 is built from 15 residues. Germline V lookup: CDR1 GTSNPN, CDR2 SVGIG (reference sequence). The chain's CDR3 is CAWSVVGSYPNEQFF. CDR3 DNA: TGTGCCTGGAGTGTAGTCGGGTCCTATCCAAATGAGCAGTTCTTC.

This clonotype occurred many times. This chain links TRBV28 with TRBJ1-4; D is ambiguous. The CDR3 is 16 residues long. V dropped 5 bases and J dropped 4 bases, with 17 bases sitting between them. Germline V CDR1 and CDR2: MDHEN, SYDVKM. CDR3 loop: CASSTRRGGNNEKLFF. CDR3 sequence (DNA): TGTGCCAGCAGTACCCGACGGGGAGGTAATAATGAAAAACTGTTTTTT. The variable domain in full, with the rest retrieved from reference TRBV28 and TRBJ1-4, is DVKVTQSSRYLVKRTGEKVFLECVQDMDHENMFWYRQDPGLGLRLIYFSYDVKMKEKGDIPEGYSVSREKKERFSLILESASTNQTSMYLCASSTRRGGNNEKLFFGSGTQLSVL.

CDR3 nucleotides: TGCGCCAGCAGCCAAGATAGGGTTTTGAGCAATCAGCCCCAGCATTTT. Translation: CASSQDRVLSNQPQHF. The chain links TRBV4-1 to TRBJ1-5; no clear D. Between the trimmed V and J ends, which lost 0 bases and 1 base, there was a span of 10 bases. The germline V gene has CDR1 MGHRA and CDR2 YSYEKL. The CDR3 length is 16 residues.

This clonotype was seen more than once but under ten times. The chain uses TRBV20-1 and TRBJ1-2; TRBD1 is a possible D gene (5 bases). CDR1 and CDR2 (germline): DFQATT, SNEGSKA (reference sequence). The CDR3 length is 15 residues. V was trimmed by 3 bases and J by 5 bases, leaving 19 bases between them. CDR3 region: CSASWAGINRYGYTF. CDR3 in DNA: TGCAGTGCTAGCTGGGCAGGGATAAACCGTTATGGCTACACCTTC.

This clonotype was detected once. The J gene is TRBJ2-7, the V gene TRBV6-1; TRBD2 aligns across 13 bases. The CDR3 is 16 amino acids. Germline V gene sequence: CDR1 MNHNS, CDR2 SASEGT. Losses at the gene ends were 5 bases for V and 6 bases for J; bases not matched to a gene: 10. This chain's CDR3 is CASSRTSGSLSGEQYF. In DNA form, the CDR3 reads TGTGCCAGCAGTCGGACTAGCGGGAGTTTATCTGGCGAGCAGTACTTC.

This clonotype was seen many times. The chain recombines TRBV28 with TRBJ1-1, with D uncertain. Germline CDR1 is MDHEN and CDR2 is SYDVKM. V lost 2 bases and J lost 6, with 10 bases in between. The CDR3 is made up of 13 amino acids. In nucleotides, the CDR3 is TGTGCCAGCAGTTTACCAAACCCCGCTGAAGCTTTCTTT. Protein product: CASSLPNPAEAFF. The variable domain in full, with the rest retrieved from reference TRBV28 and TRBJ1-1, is DVKVTQSSRYLVKRTGEKVFLECVQDMDHENMFWYRQDPGLGLRLIYFSYDVKMKEKGDIPEGYSVSREKKERFSLILESASTNQTSMYLCASSLPNPAEAFFGQGTRLTVV.

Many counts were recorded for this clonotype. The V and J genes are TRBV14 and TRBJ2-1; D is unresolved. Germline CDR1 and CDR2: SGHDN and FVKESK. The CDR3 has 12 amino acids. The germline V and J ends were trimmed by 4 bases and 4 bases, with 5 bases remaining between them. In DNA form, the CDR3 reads TGTGCCAGCAGCCCACAGTACAATGAGCAGTTCTTC. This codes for CASSPQYNEQFF. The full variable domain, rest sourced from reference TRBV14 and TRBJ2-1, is EAGVTQFPSHSVIEKGQTVTLRCDPISGHDNLYWYRRVMGKEIKFLLHFVKESKQDESGMPNNRFLAERTGGTYSTLKVQPAELEDSGVYFCASSPQYNEQFFGPGTRLTVL.

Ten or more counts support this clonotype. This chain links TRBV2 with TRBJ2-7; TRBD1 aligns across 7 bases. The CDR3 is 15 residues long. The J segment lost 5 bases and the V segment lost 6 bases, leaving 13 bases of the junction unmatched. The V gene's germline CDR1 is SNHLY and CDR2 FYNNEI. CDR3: CASSLQTGLRDEQYF. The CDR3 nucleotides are TGTGCCAGCAGCCTACAGACAGGGTTAAGGGACGAGCAGTACTTC.

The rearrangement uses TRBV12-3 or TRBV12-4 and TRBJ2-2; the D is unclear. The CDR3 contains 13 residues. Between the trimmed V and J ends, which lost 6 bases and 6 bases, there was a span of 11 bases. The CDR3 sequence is CASSPHGAGELFF. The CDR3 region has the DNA TGTGCCAGCAGCCCCCACGGAGCCGGGGAGCTGTTTTTT.

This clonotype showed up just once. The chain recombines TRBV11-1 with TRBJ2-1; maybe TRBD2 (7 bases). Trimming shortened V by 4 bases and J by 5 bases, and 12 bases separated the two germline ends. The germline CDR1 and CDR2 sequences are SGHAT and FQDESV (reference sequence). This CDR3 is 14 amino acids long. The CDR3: CASSSRGGNNEQFF. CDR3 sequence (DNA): TGTGCCAGCAGCTCTAGGGGGGGCAACAATGAGCAGTTCTTC.

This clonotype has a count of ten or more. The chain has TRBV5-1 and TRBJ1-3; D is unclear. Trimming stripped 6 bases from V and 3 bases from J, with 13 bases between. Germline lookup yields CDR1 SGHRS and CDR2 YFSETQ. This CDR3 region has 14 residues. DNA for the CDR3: TGCGCCAGCACCGTCAGTGAATTTGGAAACACCATATATTTT. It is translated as CASTVSEFGNTIYF.

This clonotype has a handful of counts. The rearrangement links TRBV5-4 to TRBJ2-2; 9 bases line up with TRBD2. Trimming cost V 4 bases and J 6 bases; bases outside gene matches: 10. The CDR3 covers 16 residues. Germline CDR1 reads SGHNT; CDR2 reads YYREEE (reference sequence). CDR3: CASSPKGGGAPGELFF. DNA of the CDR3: TGTGCCAGCAGCCCCAAGGGCGGGGGGGCCCCCGGGGAGCTGTTTTTT.

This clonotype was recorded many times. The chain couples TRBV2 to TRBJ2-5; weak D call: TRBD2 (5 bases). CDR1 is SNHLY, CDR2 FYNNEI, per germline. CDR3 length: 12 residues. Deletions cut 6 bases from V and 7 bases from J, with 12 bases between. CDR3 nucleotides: TGTGCCAGCAGGGACTTCAGAGGGACCCAGTACTTC. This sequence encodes CASRDFRGTQYF.

The CDR3 bases are TGTATCAGCAGTGGAGGGACGGCTCAGCCCCAGCATTTT. Translated: CISSGGTAQPQHF. The genes are TRBV2 and TRBJ1-5; D is possibly TRBD1 (5 bases). This CDR3 contains 13 residues. The V gene's germline CDR1 is SNHLY and CDR2 FYNNEI.

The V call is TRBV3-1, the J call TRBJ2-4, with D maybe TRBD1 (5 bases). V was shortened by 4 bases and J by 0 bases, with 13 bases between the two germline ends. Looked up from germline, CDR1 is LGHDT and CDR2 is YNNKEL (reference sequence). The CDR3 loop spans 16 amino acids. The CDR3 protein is CASSPGPIKAKNIQYF. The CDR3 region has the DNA TGTGCCAGCAGCCCAGGGCCCATTAAAGCCAAAAACATTCAGTACTTC.

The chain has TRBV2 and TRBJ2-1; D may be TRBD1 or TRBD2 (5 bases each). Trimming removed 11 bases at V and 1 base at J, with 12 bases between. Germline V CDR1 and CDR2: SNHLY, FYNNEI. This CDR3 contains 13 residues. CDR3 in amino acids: CAVGGGSYNEQFF. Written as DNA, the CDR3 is TGTGCCGTCGGTGGGGGTTCCTACAATGAGCAGTTCTTC.

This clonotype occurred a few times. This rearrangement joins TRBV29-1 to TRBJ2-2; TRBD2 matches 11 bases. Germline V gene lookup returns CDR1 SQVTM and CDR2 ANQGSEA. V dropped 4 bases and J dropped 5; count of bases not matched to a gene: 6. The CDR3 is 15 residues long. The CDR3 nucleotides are TGCAGCGTTGCAATAGCGGGAGGGCAGACCGGGGAGCTGTTTTTT. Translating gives CSVAIAGGQTGELFF.

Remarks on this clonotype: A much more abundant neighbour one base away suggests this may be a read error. The DNA for the CDR3 is TGTGCCAGCAGGCCGGGACTAGGCACAGATACGCAGTATTTT. Translation: CASRPGLGTDTQYF. This chain joins TRBV2 and TRBJ2-3; 8 nucleotides line up with TRBD2. CDR3 length equals 14 residues. Germline V gene lookup returns CDR1 SNHLY and CDR2 FYNNEI. The V segment lost 6 bases and the J segment 1 base; nucleotides outside the gene matches: 3.

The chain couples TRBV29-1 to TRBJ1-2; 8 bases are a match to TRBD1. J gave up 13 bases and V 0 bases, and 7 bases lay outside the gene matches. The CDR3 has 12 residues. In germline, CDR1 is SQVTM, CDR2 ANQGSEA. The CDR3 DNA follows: TGCAGCGTTGAAGATGAAGGACAGGGTTGCACCTTC. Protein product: CSVEDEGQGCTF.

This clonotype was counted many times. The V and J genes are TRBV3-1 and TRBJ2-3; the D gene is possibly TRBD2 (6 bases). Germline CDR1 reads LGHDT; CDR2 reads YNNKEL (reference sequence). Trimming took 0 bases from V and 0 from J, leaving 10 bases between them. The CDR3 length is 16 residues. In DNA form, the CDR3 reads TGTGCCAGCAGCCAAGACCCGGGGACTAGCACAGATACGCAGTATTTT. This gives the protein CASSQDPGTSTDTQYF.